This T cell receptor (beta chain) is drawn from a study of T cells in Graves' hyperthyroidism and ophthalmopathy (dated by TCRdb to about 2019). Broadly, across the study: Peripheral blood samples were taken at the time of initial diagnosis, prior to any treatment. The 90 or so discovery patients were randomly split 7:3 into training and test sets. After blood sampling, hyperthyroidism patients were treated with methimazole at a starting dose of 30 mg daily, and ophthalmopathy patients were treated with high-dose intravenous methylprednisolone. Prospective prediction of ophthalmopathy was tested in an independent validation cohort of approximately 18 hyperthyroidism patients and 15 to 17 patients who later progressed to ophthalmopathy. The study also compared thyroid tissue and blood T-cell repertoires from five or six Graves' hyperthyroidism patients. The paper describes TCR Vbeta CDR3 sequencing of 120 to 150 peripheral blood samples, made up of about 41 ophthalmopathy patients, some 80 hyperthyroidism patients and some 17 progressor patients. TCR V-J signatures able to tell the groups apart were searched for in a discovery cohort of 95 to 100 patients, of whom 40 to 45 had Graves' ophthalmopathy and roughly 59 had stable Graves' hyperthyroidism. Study-level results and caveats: No statistical method was used to set the sample size in advance, and investigators knew the group allocation. Ophthalmopathy was separated from stable hyperthyroidism by a 13 V-J signature model, with 85% to 90% sensitivity and about 84% specificity obtained in cross-validation and 80%/75% obtained in testing. In validation, the model predicted progression to ophthalmopathy a median of around 6.5 months before onset, with over 60% sensitivity and 72.22% specificity. Most expanded thyroid clonotypes (frequency above 0.001) were also detected in blood, suggesting blood repertoires may reflect thyroid immune responses.

The CDR3 goes from the cysteine to the phenylalanine over 13 residues. The only DNA kept is the CDR3, 39 bases in frame from the first base. For CDR1 and CDR2, the germline V gene lists KGHSH and LQKENI. V gives up 8 bases and J gives up 1 base, and the segment between their germline ends measures 11 bases. The TCR beta CDR3 regions were amplified from RNA transcripts. The first round of RT-PCR for the TCR CDR3 was performed with the HTBI primer set and the Qiagen OneStep RT-PCR kit. Libraries were constructed in a second round of multiplex PCR, after which size selection and purification were performed. The libraries were sequenced on an Illumina HiSeq2000 using paired-end 100 bp reads. Per the original workflow: SOAPnuke was used to process the raw data, with reads discarded if the reads contained adapters or uncalled bases, had a mean Phred below 15, or lacked an exact constant-primer or identifier match. COPE v1.2.5 was used to merge high-quality paired reads, and clonotypes were defined as unique nucleotide sequences. MiTCR v1.1 was used to align clonotypes to the IMGT TRBV, TRBD and TRBJ reference segments. The analysis included only V-J combinations with a frequency above 0.0001, which together covered about 99% of the repertoires. The TCS score was defined as the ratio of F50 (clonal expansion) to E x V (chaos), calculated using BLOSUM62-based TCRdist between CDR3 peptides within each V-J. Welch's t-statistics and random forest reduced 450 to 600 V-J features to fewer than 15, which were used in a naive Bayes classifier (R e1071). TCRdb reanalyzed the raw reads on its own, using fastp at Q25 for trimming and MiXCR for clone calling, and kept in-frame beta chains. Rows are unified per CDR3 protein, each entry keeping the most common DNA and genes. The V and J calls reflect TCRdb's pipeline rather than the authors' work. The table for this sample lists some 340,000 distinct CDR3 sequences; roughly an eighth of them were counted only once. In total, the top ten clones hold roughly 33% of the sample.

This clonotype was recorded many times. Its antigen remains undetermined. Base qualities were left out, and no much larger clone turns up one base away. Ophthalmopathy patients had moderately to severely active disease, with a Clinical Activity Score of 3 or more, a NOSPECS grade of 4 or more, and a disease duration of less than 3 months. Patients with uncontrolled infections, other autoimmune diseases, pregnancy or lactation were excluded. Diagnoses relied on clinical symptoms, serum thyroxine and TRAb, thyroid ultrasound and orbital computed tomography. PBMCs were isolated from 10 ml of fresh peripheral blood by Ficoll-Paque density gradient centrifugation. Total RNA was extracted with Trizol reagent, and quality was checked on an Agilent 2100 Bioanalyzer.

This clonotype originated in a woman in her thirties or forties with Graves' ophthalmopathy. The sequence links TRBV18 to TRBJ1-2; matching of 6 bases hints at TRBD1 as the D gene. The sample was blood. This receptor carries the CDR3 CASSPDSNYGYTF. In nucleotide form, the sequence is TGTGCCAGCAGCCCGGACAGTAACTATGGCTACACCTTC.